One sample yielded the 9 T cell receptor beta chains listed below, sequenced in a study of early stage breast cancer tumors. Libraries were prepared by immunoSEQ multiplex PCR; TCRdb keeps only in-frame clonotypes and omits some of them. The sample lists some 70,000 clones, around 80% occurring once. Sequenced sample: blood. Receptors were obtained from a person between 60 and 70 years old with breast cancer.

This clone has more than one count but fewer than ten. This chain connects TRBV19 to TRBJ1-5, with D possibly TRBD1 on 5 matching bases. V was cut by 3 bases and J by 6 bases, with 12 bases left in between. Germline loops: CDR1 LNHDA, CDR2 SQIVND (reference sequence). This CDR3 has 14 residues. As DNA, the CDR3 is TGTGCCAGTAGTATTGGAGGGGTTACTCAGCCCCAGCATTTT. Its protein is CASSIGGVTQPQHF.

The V and J genes are TRBV27 and TRBJ2-5; 7 nucleotides agree with TRBD2. Germline V gives CDR1 MNHEY, CDR2 SMNVEV (reference sequence). Losses at the gene ends were 5 bases for V and 5 bases for J; bases not matched to a gene: 11. The CDR3 spans 15 residues. CDR3 coding DNA: TGTGCCAGCAGTCCGCCCGCGGGAGCGGGGGAGACCCAGTACTTC. Amino acids: CASSPPAGAGETQYF.

A single count supports this clone. The CDR3 loop is CASSFSFVRMEYEQYF. The CDR3 bases are TGTGCCAGCAGTTTCTCTTTTGTGCGAATGGAGTACGAGCAGTACTTC. This chain uses TRBV28 with TRBJ2-7, with unresolved D. The CDR3 has 16 residues. Germline V gene sequence: CDR1 MDHEN, CDR2 SYDVKM. Deletions cut 3 bases from V and 4 bases from J, with 19 bases between.

This sequence joins TRBV11-2 and TRBJ2-7; a possible D gene is TRBD1 (6 bases). From germline, CDR1 is SGHAT and CDR2 FQNNGV. Trimming left V 4 bases short and J 5 bases short, with 12 bases between. CDR3 length: 13 amino acids. The CDR3 DNA is TGTGCCAGCAGCTCCTACAGGGAAGACGAGCAGTACTTC. As protein: CASSSYREDEQYF. Variable domain in full (rest from reference TRBV11-2 and TRBJ2-7): EAGVAQSPRYKIIEKRQSVAFWCNPISGHATLYWYQQILGQGPKLLIQFQNNGVVDDSQLPKDRFSAERLKGVDSTLKIQPAKLEDSAVYLCASSSYREDEQYFGPGTRLTVT.

The genes are TRBV7-2 and TRBJ2-7; D is undetermined. V was cut by 5 bases and J by 1 base, with 12 bases left in between. CDR3 length equals 14 residues. The germline gives CDR1 SGHTA, CDR2 FQGNSA. In DNA form, the CDR3 reads TGTGCCAGCAGCCCCCAGGAAGCTTCCTACGAGCAGTACTTC. Its protein is CASSPQEASYEQYF.

The genes are TRBV2 and TRBJ2-7; 7 nucleotides line up with TRBD1. Unmatched junction bases numbered 6, after V lost 6 bases and J lost 7 bases. This CDR3 is built from 12 residues. Germline CDR1 is SNHLY and CDR2 is FYNNEI. CDR3 loop: CASSLTGMEQYF. The CDR3 region has the DNA TGTGCCAGCAGCCTGACAGGGATGGAGCAGTACTTC.

The chain employs TRBV30 and TRBJ2-4; D not resolved. Germline V gives CDR1 GTSNPN, CDR2 SVGIG (reference sequence). The V end lost 0 bases, the J end lost 0 bases, and 12 bases lay between the germline ends. This CDR3 spans 16 amino acids. The CDR3 is CAWSVGRSAAKNIQYF. CDR3 DNA: TGTGCCTGGAGTGTTGGTCGGAGTGCAGCCAAAAACATTCAGTACTTC.

The chain combines TRBV6-6 with TRBJ2-4, with 9 nucleotides matching TRBD1. V lost 7 bases to trimming and J lost 8 bases; unmatched junction nucleotides: 15. The CDR3 length is 16 residues. CDR1 MNHNY and CDR2 SVGAGI come from the germline V gene (reference sequence). The CDR3 sequence: CASTLNRRDRVHIQYF. The CDR3 coding sequence is TGTGCCAGCACCCTAAATCGGCGGGACAGGGTCCACATTCAGTACTTC.

The rearrangement joins TRBV6-1 to TRBJ2-7; D perhaps matches TRBD2 (5 bases). The V end lost 1 base, the J end lost 2 bases, and 12 bases lay between the germline ends. Germline CDR1 reads MNHNS; CDR2 reads SASEGT. The CDR3 has 15 residues. In nucleotides, the CDR3 is TGTGCCAGCAGTGAAGTTTCCGAGGGAACCTACGAGCAGTACTTC. Protein sequence: CASSEVSEGTYEQYF.